Listed here are 32 T cell receptor beta chains from one sample, sequenced in a study of CD8+ T cells in alopecia areata. The authors extracted RNA and reverse transcribed it into cDNA as the sequencing template. Sequencing was performed with immunoSEQ multiplex PCR; in TCRdb, only in-frame clones are kept and a portion is missing. Sampling found about 110,000 clones, none seen once. Sequencing input: lesional skin. The receptors shown here come from a C3H/HeJ mouse with alopecia areata. The strain's MHC haplotype is H2-k.

This clone has a handful of counts. The genes are named according to mouse. The sequenced fragment ends 4 residues before the CDR3 boundary, so the rest is inferred from the germline J gene. V is TRBV19 and J is TRBJ2-1; 9 bases agree with TRBD1. The CDR3 spans 15 residues. CDR1 is FNHDT and CDR2 is SITEND in the germline V gene (reference sequence). V trimming: 0 bases; J trimming: 6 bases; junction bases outside the gene matches: 4. The part of the CDR3 DNA that was read is TGTGCCAGCAGTATAGTCGGGACAGGGATTGCT. This codes for CASSIVGTGIA. The whole CDR3 reads CASSIVGTGIAEQFF.

This clone turned up a few times. The gene names here belong to mouse. The read halts 4 residues ahead of the CDR3 end, with the missing end drawn from the germline J gene. The chain employs TRBV13-3 and TRBJ2-7, with D tentatively TRBD1 (5 bases). The CDR3 runs to 13 residues. Per the germline V gene, CDR1 is NNHDY and CDR2 is SYVADS. CDR3 loop: CASSDRREYEQYF. The CDR3 bases that were read are TGTGCCAGCAGTGATCGCAGGGAATAT.

This clone occurred a few times. Genes and germline come from the mouse. The read ends 4 residues before the CDR3 terminus; that terminus is restored from the germline J gene. The chain links TRBV19 to TRBJ2-5; the match to TRBD2 covers 9 bases. With 4 bases clipped from V and 3 bases from J, the junction kept 6 bases outside the gene matches. Germline-derived CDR1 and CDR2 are FNHDT and SITEND (reference sequence). The CDR3 runs 15 residues. The part of the CDR3 DNA that was read is TGTGCCAGCAGTCCAAGACTGGGGGAGCAAGAC. It specifies CASSPRLGEQD. The full CDR3 protein is CASSPRLGEQDTQYF. Full variable domain (remainder filled in from reference TRBV19 and TRBJ2-5): GGIITQTPKFLIGQEGQKLTLKCQQNFNHDTMYWYRQDSGKGLRLIYYSITENDLQKGDLSEGYDASREKKSSFSLTVTSAQKNEMAVFLCASSPRLGEQDTQYFGPGTRLLVL.

Details on this clone: The genes and germline here are from mouse. The read stops 4 residues short of the end of the CDR3; the missing end is completed from the germline J gene. This rearrangement joins TRBV1 to TRBJ1-1; 9 positions match TRBD1. Germline V CDR1 and CDR2: NSQYPW, LRSPGD (reference sequence). The CDR3 totals 14 residues. The V segment lost 7 bases and the J segment 0 bases; nucleotides outside the gene matches: 3. CDR3 bases read: TGCACCTGCAAAACAGGGGGCGCAAACACA. This gives the protein CTCKTGGANT. The full CDR3 sequence reads CTCKTGGANTEVFF.

Comments on this clone: Mouse names are used for the genes. The CDR3 end falls 4 residues outside the read, so it is completed with the germline J gene. The genes are TRBV16 and TRBJ1-1, with TRBD1 as a possible D gene (6 bases). From germline, CDR1 is SGHSA and CDR2 FRNQAP. The CDR3 length is 15 residues. The CDR3 bases that were read are TGTGCAAGCAGCTCCCCACTGGGGGGGCGCGGA. Residues: CASSSPLGGRG. The full-length CDR3 reads as CASSSPLGGRGEVFF.

This clone appeared a few times. Gene names and germline match the mouse. The read stops 4 residues short of the end of the CDR3; the missing end is completed from the germline J gene. This chain uses TRBV13-3 with TRBJ2-2; 7 bases match TRBD1. This CDR3 has 16 amino acids. Unmatched junction bases numbered 6, after V lost 3 bases and J lost 1 base. Germline CDR1 NNHDY, CDR2 SYVADS. The sequenced part of the CDR3 DNA is TGTGCCAGCAGTGGCCGGGGACAGTTAAACACCGGG. Encoded protein: CASSGRGQLNTG. In full, the CDR3 is CASSGRGQLNTGQLYF. The full variable domain, in which reference TRBV13-3 and TRBJ2-2 provide the parts outside the CDR3, is EAAVTQSPRSKVAVTGGKVTLSCHQTNNHDYMYWYRQDTGHGLRLIHYSYVADSTEKGDIPDGYKASRPSQENFSLILELASLSQTAVYFCASSGRGQLNTGQLYFGEGSKLTVL.

Of note for this clone: The listed genes are named as in mouse. The CDR3 end lies 4 residues beyond the end of the read and is filled in from the germline J gene. This chain joins TRBV13-2 and TRBJ1-1, with a weak D call TRBD1 (5 bases). CDR1 and CDR2 (germline): NNHNN, SYGAGS (reference sequence). The CDR3 runs to 14 residues. The CDR3: CASGVDSANPEVFF. The CDR3 DNA, read in part, is TGTGCCAGCGGTGTCGACAGTGCAAACCCA.

This clone was recorded a few times. The genes are named according to mouse. The read comes to an end 4 residues before the CDR3 does, leaving the germline J gene to fill in the end. The chain employs TRBV26 and TRBJ1-4; 7 nucleotides agree with TRBD1. Germline trimming cut 2 bases from V and 0 bases from J; bases unmatched to any gene: 15. The germline V gene encodes CDR1 KGHPV and CDR2 FQNQEV (reference sequence). The length of the CDR3 is 20 residues. CDR3 region: CASSLKQGSPVFLSNERLFF. The covered CDR3 bases are TGTGCCAGCAGTCTGAAACAGGGGTCGCCCGTCTTTCTTTCCAACGAA.

This clone was picked up many times. Gene names and germline refer to mouse. Read sequence stops 4 residues before the CDR3 end, and the germline J gene provides the missing end. Other DNA sequences in the sample encode the same CDR3. The rearrangement uses TRBV13-3 and TRBJ2-3; tentatively, D is TRBD2 (7 bases). Trimming pared 3 bases from V and 0 bases from J, leaving 11 bases between. CDR1 is NNHDY, CDR2 SYVADS, per germline. The CDR3 loop spans 15 amino acids. The part of the CDR3 DNA that was read is TGTGCCAGCAGTGCGTGGGGGGCGAGTGCAGAA. This translates into CASSAWGASAE. The full CDR3 protein reads CASSAWGASAETLYF.

This clone was observed a handful of times. Genes and germline are mouse. The CDR3 DNA, read in part, is TGTGCCAGCAGTGAAGGGTCATTTTCCAACGAA. It specifies CASSEGSFSNE. The CDR3, in full, reads CASSEGSFSNERLFF. This chain links TRBV13-3 with TRBJ1-4; D not certain. The read stops 4 residues short of the end of the CDR3; the missing end is completed from the germline J gene. V was trimmed by 2 bases and J by 0 bases, leaving 8 bases between them. This CDR3 is 15 amino acids long. Germline-derived CDR1 and CDR2 are NNHDY and SYVADS.

In regard to this clone: Gene names follow the mouse nomenclature. The DNA ends 4 residues before the CDR3 does, and the rest of the CDR3 is filled in from the germline J gene. The gene calls are TRBV1 and TRBJ2-5; 9 bases map to TRBD2. Germline V gives CDR1 NSQYPW, CDR2 LRSPGD (reference sequence). Trimming took 3 bases from V and 2 from J; bases not matched to a gene: 0. The CDR3 consists of 14 residues. CDR3 DNA, as far as it was read: TGCACCTGCAGTGCCTGGGGGGGCCAAGAC. Protein product: CTCSAWGGQD. The CDR3 reads in full as CTCSAWGGQDTQYF.

Points on this clone: Gene names follow the mouse nomenclature. CDR3 bases read: TGTGCCAGCAGTGAGCCTGGGGGGCATCAAAAC. Its translation is CASSEPGGHQN. The full-length CDR3 reads as CASSEPGGHQNTLYF. The chain has TRBV13-3 and TRBJ2-4, with TRBD2 identical over 8 bases. Read data end 4 residues before the CDR3 end; the end is taken from the germline J gene. The CDR3 contains 15 residues. Germline V CDR1 and CDR2: NNHDY, SYVADS. The ends lost 2 bases at V and 2 bases at J; junction bases unmatched: 4.

On this clone itself: Mouse gene names apply. The DNA ends 4 residues before the CDR3 does, and the rest of the CDR3 is filled in from the germline J gene. The rearrangement links TRBV1 to TRBJ2-4; D perhaps matches TRBD2 (6 bases). V lost 2 bases and J 2 bases, leaving 11 bases between the germline ends. Per the germline V gene, CDR1 is NSQYPW and CDR2 is LRSPGD (reference sequence). The CDR3 covers 15 residues. The sequenced part of the CDR3 DNA is TGCACCTGCAGTGCATCTGGGACTATTCAAAAC. It codes for CTCSASGTIQN. Given in full, the CDR3 is CTCSASGTIQNTLYF.

With respect to this clone: Genes and germline are mouse. CDR3 protein: CASSDGQGAEAEQFF. Partial CDR3 DNA: TGTGCCAGCAGCGACGGACAGGGGGCGGAGGCT. V gene TRBV3 combines with J gene TRBJ2-1, with 11 bases matching TRBD1. Sequencing ends 4 residues short of the CDR3 end; the germline J gene provides the rest. In germline, CDR1 is SNHLY, CDR2 FYNGKV (reference sequence). The CDR3 runs to 15 residues.

On this clone: The germline and genes are mouse ones. The CDR3 region is CTCSAPGTGSAEVFF. CDR3 bases read: TGCACCTGCAGTGCCCCCGGGACAGGGAGCGCA. This sequence joins TRBV1 and TRBJ1-1; 9 nucleotides match TRBD1. The read falls 4 residues short of the CDR3 end, and the missing part is taken from the germline J gene. Germline V lookup: CDR1 NSQYPW, CDR2 LRSPGD (reference sequence). The CDR3 runs to 15 residues.

With regard to this clone: Genes and germline come from the mouse. The read terminates 4 residues before the CDR3 end, so the remaining end is supplied by the germline J gene. V is TRBV19 and J is TRBJ1-1; 7 bases map to TRBD1. The CDR3 has 13 residues. The V segment lost 3 bases and the J segment 3 bases; nucleotides outside the gene matches: 2. Germline V gene lookup returns CDR1 FNHDT and CDR2 SITEND (reference sequence). CDR3 in amino acids: CASSKGADTEVFF. The sequenced CDR3 bases are TGTGCCAGCAGTAAGGGGGCGGACACA.

About this clone: The listed genes are named as in mouse. The read falls 4 residues short of the CDR3 end, and the missing part is taken from the germline J gene. V gene TRBV1 combines with J gene TRBJ2-1; TRBD2 matches at 9 bases. Germline assignment: CDR1 NSQYPW and CDR2 LRSPGD (reference sequence). The V segment lost 2 bases and the J segment 1 base; nucleotides outside the gene matches: 6. CDR3 length: 17 amino acids. The CDR3 DNA, read in part, is TGCACCTGCAGTGCAAAGACTGGGGGCCAAAACTATGCT. Translation gives CTCSAKTGGQNYA. The whole CDR3 sequence is CTCSAKTGGQNYAEQFF.

Note on this clone: The gene symbols are mouse symbols. The read ends 4 residues shy of where the CDR3 ends; the end is completed using the germline J gene. V gene TRBV13-3 combines with J gene TRBJ2-7; 9 bases map to TRBD1. The CDR3 sequence is 14 residues long. In germline, CDR1 is NNHDY, CDR2 SYVADS. The CDR3 bases that were read are TGTGCCAGCAGTGAACAGGGGGCGCGAGAT. This gives the protein CASSEQGARD. The CDR3 in full is CASSEQGARDEQYF.

This clone was found many times. The gene names here belong to mouse. Read sequence stops 4 residues before the CDR3 end, and the germline J gene provides the missing end. This chain joins TRBV1 and TRBJ1-1; D is undetermined. Per the germline V gene, CDR1 is NSQYPW and CDR2 is LRSPGD (reference sequence). This CDR3 has 13 residues. The CDR3 loop is CTCSARTAVEVFF. The sequenced CDR3 bases are TGCACCTGCAGTGCGCGGACTGCCGTA.

Only a few counts were recorded for this clone. Genes and germline are mouse. The sequence runs out 4 residues before the end of the CDR3; the remainder is reconstructed from the germline J gene. The gene calls are TRBV31 and TRBJ2-7; D gene uncertain. Germline V lookup: CDR1 GKSSPN, CDR2 SITVG. The CDR3 sequence is 11 residues long. CDR3 in amino acids: CAWSLKYEQYF. Incomplete CDR3 DNA: TGTGCCTGGAGTCTAAAATAT.

About this clone: Mouse names are used for the genes. From the germline J gene comes the end of the CDR3, since the read stops 4 residues before it. The chain combines TRBV19 with TRBJ1-2; TRBD1 is a possible D gene (6 bases). The V end lost 4 bases, the J end lost 2 bases, and 12 bases lay between the germline ends. This CDR3 is 14 amino acids long. CDR1 and CDR2 (germline): FNHDT, SITEND (reference sequence). The sequenced part of the CDR3 DNA is TGTGCCAGCAGTTCCCCGGGGGGCAACTCC. It yields the protein CASSSPGGNS. The whole CDR3 protein is CASSSPGGNSDYTF. Full variable domain (remainder filled in from reference TRBV19 and TRBJ1-2): GGIITQTPKFLIGQEGQKLTLKCQQNFNHDTMYWYRQDSGKGLRLIYYSITENDLQKGDLSEGYDASREKKSSFSLTVTSAQKNEMAVFLCASSSPGGNSDYTFGSGTRLLVI.

Ten or more counts support this clone. Germline and genes: mouse. The read comes to an end 4 residues before the CDR3 does, leaving the germline J gene to fill in the end. The same CDR3 can be traced to other DNA sequences in this sample. V and J are TRBV13-3 and TRBJ2-7, with 7 bases identical to TRBD2. The trim removed 0 bases at V and 0 bases at J, leaving 3 bases unmatched. The CDR3 spans 15 residues. CDR1 is NNHDY, CDR2 SYVADS, per germline. The part of the CDR3 DNA that was read is TGTGCCAGCAGTGATGCAGCTGGGGGCTCCTAT. As protein: CASSDAAGGSY. The entire CDR3 is CASSDAAGGSYEQYF.

A note on this clone: Gene names are mouse gene names. The read gets to within 4 residues of the CDR3 end, and the germline J gene fills in the rest. The rearrangement uses TRBV29 and TRBJ2-7; TRBD1 is a possible D gene (6 bases). There are 13 residues in the CDR3. Germline loops: CDR1 MSHET, CDR2 SYDVDS. V was shortened by 5 bases and J by 3 bases, with 11 bases between the two germline ends. The sequenced CDR3 bases are TGTGCTAGCAGTCCGGACAGCCTCTAT. This encodes CASSPDSLY. The entire CDR3 protein is CASSPDSLYEQYF.

This clone was detected ten times or more. Mouse names are used for the genes. The part of the CDR3 DNA that was read is TGTGCCAGCAACAATTATAACTATGCT. It specifies CASNNYNYA. In full, the CDR3 reads CASNNYNYAEQFF. The V and J genes are TRBV13-3 and TRBJ2-1, with D unresolved. The sequence runs out 4 residues before the end of the CDR3; the remainder is reconstructed from the germline J gene. There are 13 residues in the CDR3. Germline lookup yields CDR1 NNHDY and CDR2 SYVADS. Trimming left V 6 bases short and J 0 bases short, with 7 bases between.

Concerning this clone: The genes and germline here are from mouse. The read ends 4 residues before the CDR3 terminus; that terminus is restored from the germline J gene. The identical CDR3 is also encoded by other nucleotide sequences in the sample. The chain has TRBV13-2 and TRBJ1-4, with 10 positions matching TRBD1. V gave up 5 bases and J gave up 0 bases; unmatched junction bases: 1. Germline assignment: CDR1 NNHNN and CDR2 SYGAGS (reference sequence). The CDR3 contains 15 residues. CDR3 loop: CASGGQGISNERLFF. The covered CDR3 bases are TGTGCCAGCGGGGGACAGGGGATTTCCAACGAA.

As regards this clone: Any gene name here is a mouse gene name. The CDR3 loop is CASSPGGDLPSQNTLYF. Incomplete CDR3 DNA: TGTGCCAGCAGTCCTGGGGGGGATCTCCCTAGTCAAAAC. J is TRBJ2-4 and V is TRBV13-3; the match to TRBD2 covers 9 bases. The CDR3 end lies 4 residues beyond the end of the read and is filled in from the germline J gene. The germline CDR1 and CDR2 sequences are NNHDY and SYVADS. Unmatched junction bases numbered 9, after V lost 4 bases and J lost 0 bases. The CDR3 has 17 residues.

This clone was seen a few times. Gene names are the mouse ones. The DNA ends 4 residues before the CDR3 does, and the rest of the CDR3 is filled in from the germline J gene. The V gene is TRBV19, the J gene TRBJ2-5; 10 nucleotides line up with TRBD2. The germline V gene has CDR1 FNHDT and CDR2 SITEND (reference sequence). The CDR3 covers 14 residues. The CDR3 bases that were read are TGTGCCAGCAGTATAACGGGACTGGGGGAC. Translating it yields CASSITGLGD. In full, the CDR3 reads CASSITGLGDTQYF. The variable domain in full, completed from reference TRBV19 and TRBJ2-5, reads GGIITQTPKFLIGQEGQKLTLKCQQNFNHDTMYWYRQDSGKGLRLIYYSITENDLQKGDLSEGYDASREKKSSFSLTVTSAQKNEMAVFLCASSITGLGDTQYFGPGTRLLVL.

This clone showed up just a few times. Gene names and germline refer to mouse. The sample holds other DNA sequences that translate to the same CDR3. This CDR3 reads CASRQGRDSDYTF. The CDR3 bases that were read are TGTGCCAGCCGACAGGGTAGGGACTCC. The chain is built from TRBV13-3 and TRBJ1-2, with 7 bases matching TRBD1. Coverage ceases 4 residues before the CDR3 finishes, and the germline J gene fills in the end. The V and J ends lost 7 bases and 3 bases, in that order; junction bases with no gene match: 6. CDR1 and CDR2 (germline): NNHDY, SYVADS. The CDR3 loop spans 13 amino acids.

This clone was seen a handful of times. The germline and genes are mouse ones. The read ends 4 residues before the CDR3 terminus; that terminus is restored from the germline J gene. The J gene is TRBJ2-3, the V gene TRBV13-3, with TRBD1 as a possible D gene (5 bases). CDR3 size: 16 residues. Between the trimmed V and J ends, which lost 0 bases and 0 bases, there was a span of 11 bases. CDR1 is NNHDY and CDR2 is SYVADS in the germline V gene. The CDR3 DNA, read in part, is TGTGCCAGCAGTGATGTGACAGCTTCTAGTGCAGAA. Its protein is CASSDVTASSAE. The CDR3, in full, reads CASSDVTASSAETLYF.

Notes on this clone: Mouse gene names apply. The CDR3 end lies 4 residues beyond the end of the read and is filled in from the germline J gene. This chain uses TRBV1 with TRBJ1-4, with 9 bases matching TRBD1. This CDR3 region has 16 residues. Per the germline V gene, CDR1 is NSQYPW and CDR2 is LRSPGD (reference sequence). CDR3 DNA (partial): TGCACCTGCAGTGCAGAACCGGGACAGGGACCCGAA. Protein: CTCSAEPGQGPE. The CDR3 in full is CTCSAEPGQGPERLFF.

Of note for this clone: Gene names denote mouse genes. The read gets to within 4 residues of the CDR3 end, and the germline J gene fills in the rest. Other nucleotide sequences in the sample specify the same CDR3. This chain links TRBV1 with TRBJ1-4; 8 nucleotides line up with TRBD1. In germline, CDR1 is NSQYPW, CDR2 LRSPGD (reference sequence). This CDR3 region has 15 residues. The trim removed 1 base at V and 6 bases at J, leaving 4 bases unmatched. CDR3 amino acids: CTCSAGDRGDERLFF. The part of the CDR3 DNA that was read is TGCACCTGCAGTGCAGGCGACAGGGGTGACGAA.

About this clone: At residue 11, the translated DNA and the protein in TCRdb do not agree; the protein given here is derived from the DNA. The listed genes are named as in mouse. The read terminates 3 residues ahead of where the CDR3 ends, so the germline J gene completes it. The rearrangement joins TRBV13-3 to TRBJ1-3; 12 bases line up with TRBD1. Germline V lookup: CDR1 NNHDY, CDR2 SYVADS. Unmatched junction bases numbered 3, after V lost 9 bases and J lost 2 bases. The CDR3 is made up of 14 amino acids. CDR3 bases read: TGTGCCATCCGGGACAGGGGGCCTGGAAATACG. Its translation: CAIRDRGPGNT. The complete CDR3 protein is CAIRDRGPGNTLYF.